The present T cell receptor (beta chain) was sequenced within a study of blood T cell repertoires in COVID-19. Turning to the study itself: There were acute and convalescent COVID-19 samples, and they came from the United States, Italy and Spain. Sources were T cells, B-cell-depleted T cells, or PBMCs; the material itself was cDNA or gDNA.

The authors' processing: Reference gene primer amplification yielded estimated nucleated cell counts. TCRdb's table, derived via immunoSEQ multiplex PCR, lists solely in-frame clones and lacks some. V and J calls and clone size are given by that table; D and trimming were obtained from the DNA. The data show a few hundred thousand clones, with around 88% seen just once and 6.9% held by the top ten. Trimming cost V 5 bases and J 2 bases; bases outside gene matches: 9. From germline, CDR1 is LGHDT and CDR2 YNNKEL (reference sequence). CDR3 size: 16 residues. The sample holds one count of this clone. Sequenced: peripheral blood. The genes are TRBV3-1 (or the pseudogene TRBV3-2) and TRBJ1-2, with TRBD1 matching over 9 bases. The clonotype originates from a woman aged 25 to 39 who had recovered from COVID-19. Here the CDR3 reads CASSSHGQGKNYGYTF. The CDR3 coding sequence is TGTGCCAGCAGCTCTCACGGACAGGGGAAGAACTATGGCTACACCTTC.